These 5 T cell receptor beta chains originate from one sample sequenced in a study of technical replicates of blood from several donors. Using immunoSEQ multiplex PCR, the repertoire was profiled, and TCRdb retains in-frame clones only, with some absent. There are some 71,000 clones in the sample; approximately 97% occur only once, and around 0.2% lies in the top ten. The material sequenced was T cells isolated from PBMCs. The receptors derive from a human donor in good health.

V is TRBV27 and J is TRBJ1-5; D gene ambiguous. V lost 10 bases, J lost 6 bases, and 16 bases lay in between. This CDR3 has 13 residues. CDR1 is MNHEY, CDR2 SMNVEV, per germline (reference sequence). The CDR3 loop reads CATTGGMGQPQHF. In nucleotides, the CDR3 is TGTGCCACTACGGGAGGAATGGGTCAGCCCCAGCATTTT.

The chain links TRBV7-9 to TRBJ2-1; 11 nucleotides match TRBD2. The length of the CDR3 is 16 residues. V gave up 4 bases and J gave up 7 bases; unmatched junction bases: 9. CDR1 and CDR2 (germline): SEHNR, FQNEAQ (reference sequence). The CDR3 region is CASSSLSGRASNEQFF. The CDR3 DNA reads TGTGCCAGCAGCTCGCTTAGCGGGAGGGCCTCAAATGAGCAGTTCTTC.

The V and J genes are TRBV19 and TRBJ1-2; 11 bases map to TRBD1. The V gene end was trimmed by 4 bases and the J gene end by 8 bases; junction bases not matched to a gene: 6. Germline-derived CDR1 and CDR2 are LNHDA and SQIVND (reference sequence). The CDR3 is made up of 14 amino acids. The CDR3 loop is CASSTGQGAQGYTF. The CDR3 nucleotides read TGTGCCAGTAGTACCGGACAGGGGGCGCAGGGCTACACCTTC.

The DNA of the CDR3 is TGCGCCAGCAGCCCCCGACAGGCTAACACTGAAGCTTTCTTT. Its translation: CASSPRQANTEAFF. The V gene is TRBV5-1, the J gene TRBJ1-1; a weak D match, TRBD1 (6 bases). This CDR3 has 14 amino acids. The V gene lost 4 bases and the J gene lost 2 bases, with 12 bases spanning the gap. Germline V CDR1 and CDR2: SGHRS, YFSETQ.

This rearrangement joins TRBV6-5 to TRBJ1-1; unclear D gene. Germline values: CDR1 MNHEY, CDR2 SVGAGI. This CDR3 region has 13 residues. Trimming removed 3 bases at V and 2 bases at J, with 7 bases between. The CDR3 is CASSYNVNTEAFF. For the CDR3, the DNA is TGTGCCAGCAGTTATAATGTTAACACTGAAGCTTTCTTT.